These 17 T cell receptor beta chains were sequenced from one sample in a study of lymphopenia after photon versus proton radiotherapy. Assay: immunoSEQ multiplex PCR; the TCRdb copy retains only in-frame clones and omits some. The sample includes roughly 18,000 clones, roughly four fifths of them seen just once. This material consisted of peripheral blood, taken from a patient treated with photon-based radiotherapy. Source of these receptors: a woman between 50 and 59 years old with pancreatic cancer.

In its sample, this clone was seen a few times. The genes are TRBV6-1 and TRBJ2-7; D is unclear. The germline CDR1 and CDR2 sequences are MNHNS and SASEGT. Between the trimmed V and J ends, which lost 4 bases and 5 bases, there was a span of 9 bases. This CDR3 is 12 amino acids long. The CDR3 loop reads CASSGRPNEQYF. In DNA, the CDR3 is TGTGCCAGCAGTGGCCGCCCAAACGAGCAGTACTTC.

By sample share, this clone is medium-sized. For the CDR3, the DNA is TGTGCCAGCAGCTTGGATATTCCTGAAAAACTGTTTTTT. Translated: CASSLDIPEKLFF. The chain couples TRBV5-5 to TRBJ1-4; D is undetermined. Germline assignment: CDR1 SGHKS and CDR2 YYEKEE (reference sequence). V shed 0 bases and J shed 7 bases, with 7 bases lying between them. This CDR3 contains 13 residues.

The J gene is TRBJ2-1, the V gene TRBV29-1; 12 bases line up with TRBD2. Trimming at V came to 4 bases and at J to 4 bases, leaving 5 bases not matched to a gene. The CDR3 has 15 residues. The V gene's germline CDR1 is SQVTM and CDR2 ANQGSEA. The CDR3 here is CSVGTSGMGYNEQFF. In nucleotides, the CDR3 is TGCAGCGTTGGGACTAGCGGGATGGGATACAATGAGCAGTTCTTC.

The chain uses TRBV7-2 and TRBJ2-2; D may be TRBD2 (6 bases). The V end lost 5 bases, the J end lost 5 bases, and 12 bases lay between the germline ends. The germline V gene encodes CDR1 SGHTA and CDR2 FQGNSA. The CDR3 is 14 residues long. In DNA form, the CDR3 reads TGTGCCAGCAGCCCTGTAGGACTAACCGGGGAGCTGTTTTTT. This sequence encodes CASSPVGLTGELFF.

The chain recombines TRBV19 with TRBJ1-1; D not resolved. Trimming removed 1 base at V and 11 bases at J, with 17 bases between. Germline V gene data show CDR1 as LNHDA and CDR2 as SQIVND (reference sequence). The CDR3 runs 14 residues. CDR3 nucleotide sequence: TGTGCCAGTAGTATAGGAGTCCGGCAGAGCGAGGCTTTCTTT. Translation gives CASSIGVRQSEAFF. Complete variable domain (other parts from reference TRBV19 and TRBJ1-1): DGGITQSPKYLFRKEGQNVTLSCEQNLNHDAMYWYRQDPGQGLRLIYYSQIVNDFQKGDIAEGYSVSREKKESFPLTVTSAQKNPTAFYLCASSIGVRQSEAFFGQGTRLTVV.

This chain uses TRBV7-8 with TRBJ2-3; possibly TRBD1 or TRBD2 for D (5 bases each). Germline V gene lookup returns CDR1 SGHVS and CDR2 FQNEAQ. This CDR3 region has 14 residues. The V gene lost 2 bases and the J gene lost 4 bases, with 10 bases spanning the gap. The CDR3 DNA follows: TGTGCCAGCAGCTTAAGTCGGGGCCCAGATACGCAGTATTTT. Translating it yields CASSLSRGPDTQYF.

The chain has TRBV28 and TRBJ2-7; 7 bases agree with TRBD2. Germline CDR1 is MDHEN and CDR2 is SYDVKM. The CDR3 length is 15 residues. The V and J ends lost 5 bases and 0 bases, in that order; junction bases with no gene match: 7. This CDR3 is CASSNVERGSYEQYF. CDR3 DNA sequence: TGTGCCAGCAGTAACGTAGAGCGGGGCTCCTACGAGCAGTACTTC.

This sequence joins TRBV10-3 and TRBJ2-1; TRBD1 agrees at 9 bases. Germline V gene sequence: CDR1 ENHRY, CDR2 SYGVKD. V lost 3 bases and J lost 2; bases outside the gene matches: 2. This CDR3 is 15 amino acids long. In nucleotides, the CDR3 is TGTGCCATCAGTGACGGGACAGGGCCCTACAATGAGCAGTTCTTC. Protein sequence: CAISDGTGPYNEQFF.

This chain connects TRBV28 to TRBJ1-3, with unresolved D. Trimming left V 2 bases short and J 0 bases short, with 8 bases between. This CDR3 contains 15 residues. Germline loops: CDR1 MDHEN, CDR2 SYDVKM. The CDR3 here is CASSLIGISGNTIYF. The CDR3 DNA reads TGTGCCAGCAGTTTAATAGGGATCTCTGGAAACACCATATATTTT.

The J gene is TRBJ1-1, the V gene TRBV4-3; D uncertain. CDR1 and CDR2 (germline): LGHNA, YSLEER. CDR3 size: 14 residues. Trimming took 0 bases from V and 0 from J, leaving 5 bases between them. The CDR3 region is CASSQEILNTEAFF. In DNA, the CDR3 is TGCGCCAGCAGCCAAGAAATTTTGAACACTGAAGCTTTCTTT.

This sequence joins TRBV7-9 and TRBJ1-4; tentatively, D is TRBD1 (5 bases). The germline V gene has CDR1 SEHNR and CDR2 FQNEAQ (reference sequence). The CDR3 consists of 14 residues. Trimming pared 5 bases from V and 6 bases from J, leaving 13 bases between. The CDR3 is CASSPRQTDEKLFF. The CDR3 DNA reads TGTGCCAGCAGCCCCCGACAGACGGATGAAAAACTGTTTTTT.

The V call is TRBV28, the J call TRBJ1-1, with 10 positions matching TRBD1. The junction had 7 bases not matched to a gene; V was cut back by 5 bases and J by 1 base. Germline CDR1 reads MDHEN; CDR2 reads SYDVKM. This CDR3 contains 16 residues. The CDR3 region has the DNA TGTGCCAGCAGTCCCCGACAGGGGGCTAGGAACACTGAAGCTTTCTTT. Amino acid sequence: CASSPRQGARNTEAFF.

The J gene is TRBJ2-7, the V gene TRBV7-2, with TRBD2 as a possible D gene (6 bases). This CDR3 contains 17 residues. The V end lost 1 base, the J end lost 6 bases, and 22 bases lay between the germline ends. CDR1 is SGHTA and CDR2 is FQGNSA in the germline V gene. CDR3 sequence reads: CASSLGPEGGISREQYF. Here the CDR3 DNA reads TGTGCCAGCAGCTTAGGGCCGGAAGGCGGGATAAGCCGCGAGCAGTACTTC.

The V gene is TRBV19, the J gene TRBJ1-5; D ambiguous. CDR3 size: 13 residues. V was cut by 4 bases and J by 0 bases, with 4 bases left in between. Per the germline V gene, CDR1 is LNHDA and CDR2 is SQIVND (reference sequence). The CDR3 protein is CASSKNSNQPQHF. The CDR3 DNA follows: TGTGCCAGTAGTAAGAATAGCAATCAGCCCCAGCATTTT.

V gene TRBV5-8 combines with J gene TRBJ1-1, with D possibly matching TRBD1 (6 bases). V gave up 2 bases and J gave up 4 bases, with 12 bases separating them. This CDR3 is built from 14 residues. Germline V CDR1 and CDR2: SGHTS, YDEGEE. CDR3 residues: CASSFLQGGTEAFF. The CDR3 region has the DNA TGTGCCAGCAGCTTTTTACAGGGCGGCACTGAAGCTTTCTTT.

This chain connects TRBV15 to TRBJ2-3; a weak D match, TRBD2 (7 bases). The germline V gene encodes CDR1 LNHNV and CDR2 YYDKDF (reference sequence). Deletions cut 5 bases from V and 6 bases from J, with 24 bases between. The CDR3 has 17 amino acids. CDR3 nucleotides: TGTGCCACCAGCCCTGAGGGGGGAGCGGGGAGCCAGGATACGCAGTATTTT. Its protein product is CATSPEGGAGSQDTQYF.

This chain uses TRBV27 with TRBJ1-2, with D perhaps matching TRBD1 (6 bases). V dropped 5 bases and J dropped 4 bases, with 14 bases sitting between them. Germline V gene data show CDR1 as MNHEY and CDR2 as SMNVEV (reference sequence). The CDR3 is 14 residues long. In DNA, the CDR3 is TGTGCCAGCAGTGGCGGGGGCTCTCCCTATGGCTACACCTTC. Protein product: CASSGGGSPYGYTF.